This T cell receptor beta chain stems from a study of vaccination and CD4 T cells after COVID-19. Study-level information: The convalescents included six males and four females, and among them two were Hispanic while seven were Caucasian. Treatment of control cultures consisted of a CEFX pool, an HIV-1 Nef pool, or no peptide.

Germline trimming cut 6 bases from V and 1 base from J; bases unmatched to any gene: 8. The germline CDR1 and CDR2 sequences are SNHLY and FYNNEI. CDR3 length equals 15 residues. Sequencing of the DNA from cultured CD4+ T cells was carried out with the Oncomine TCR Beta short-read assay. Via MiXCR, TCRdb re-called the PCR reads, giving one row per CDR3 protein. The sample includes 25,000 to 30,000 distinct CDR3 sequences, 62% of them seen just once. Stated treatment: approximately 10-day PBMC culture with coronavirus spike peptide pools or control peptides (ViraFEST assay). Healthy people who got the vaccine had never had SARS-CoV-2 infection, since nucleocapsid antibodies came back negative before and after vaccination. Half the medium was replaced with fresh IL-2 medium on days 3 and 7. For this clonotype: The antigen remains unidentified.

The source is a human donor who received a COVID-19 vaccine. Sequencing used CD4+ T cells from blood, cultured in vitro, obtained after SARS-CoV-2 vaccination. The chain recombines TRBV2 with TRBJ2-7; 8 bases fit TRBD1. This CDR3 is CASRMDRVVSYEQYF. The CDR3 DNA reads TGTGCCAGCAGGATGGACAGGGTTGTGTCCTACGAGCAGTACTTC.